A single sample is the source of the 3 T cell receptor beta chains below, sequenced in a study of tumor-infiltrating lymphocytes in primary liver carcinoma. Making TCR beta cDNA involved approximately 530 ng total RNA and a constant-region primer. Amplification in three nested multiplex PCR rounds with slightly modified ARM-PCR gave rise to TCR beta libraries. It was with TRBV1-TRBV30 forward primers and a C-beta reverse primer that the first two PCR rounds were run, at around 11 cycles each. TCRdb re-called the multiplex PCR reads with MiXCR, one entry per CDR3 protein. Of 100,000 to 150,000 distinct CDR3 sequences in the sample, around 64% were seen once. Scientists recovered RNA and DNA together from roughly 20-30 mg of unsorted bulk tissue. Sequencing used liver tumor tissue from sampling region 3. The subset: tumor region T3, left-lateral pole. These receptors were obtained from a woman aged 55-70 years with primary liver carcinoma and hepatitis B virus infection.

This clonotype showed up just once. This CDR3 is missing its conserved last phenylalanine or tryptophan, likely due to a read error. The rearrangement uses TRBV4-1 and TRBJ2-1; D remains ambiguous. This CDR3 comprises 15 residues. The germline V gene has CDR1 MGHRA and CDR2 YSYEKL. V shed 7 bases and J shed 0 bases, with 13 bases lying between them. In nucleotides, the CDR3 is TGCGCCAGCAACTCCGGCCTCAGCTCCTACAATGAGCAGTTCTCC. Its protein product is CASNSGLSSYNEQFS.

With respect to this clonotype: A single base separates this from a much larger clone, so it may be a read error. The chain uses TRBV6-5 and TRBJ1-3; a possible D gene is TRBD1 (6 bases). Germline-derived CDR1 and CDR2 are MNHEY and SVGAGI. This CDR3 contains 16 residues. The CDR3 nucleotides read TGTGTCAGCAGTCGAGACAGGCCTCACTCTGGAAACACCATATATTTT. The encoded protein is CVSSRDRPHSGNTIYF.

In regard to this clonotype: The junction differs from germline at one of its ends, possibly a read error. The chain recombines TRBV11-1 with TRBJ2-7; no clear D. Germline CDR1 and CDR2: SGHAT and FQDESV (reference sequence). This CDR3 region has 14 residues. The CDR3 region is CASSYSRGTYEQYF. CDR3 sequence (DNA): TGTGCCAGCAGCTATTCAAGAGGCACCTACGAGCAGTACTTT.